Sequencing of this T cell receptor (beta chain) was carried out in a study of cytomegalovirus exposure and HLA in healthy donors. Study overall: Early released data comprised 80 million to 90 million unique TCRs from HLA-typed donors.

With 60 Vbeta and 13 Jbeta primers, the PCR was carried out. This table comes from immunoSEQ multiplex PCR, and its TCRdb copy is limited to in-frame clones, with some not included. The table has some 130,000 clones, approximately 80% seen once. Points from the study as a whole: Further analysis, carried out later, found HLA-associated TCR beta chains more clonally expanded than equally common other chains. HLA-A and HLA-B allele assignments for most subjects were reportedly predicted accurately using TCR beta sequences.

With respect to this clone: What it binds is unknown.

Trimming removed 5 bases from V and 5 bases from J, with 22 bases in between. The germline CDR1 and CDR2 sequences are PRHDT and FYEKMQ (reference sequence). The CDR3 has 17 amino acids. The gene calls are TRBV13 and TRBJ1-5, with D possibly TRBD1 on 5 matching bases. The clonotype was recovered from a human donor in good health. Input material: PBMCs. The DNA of the CDR3 is TGTGCCAGCAGCGGGTTTACTTTTTGGGGGGGGGATCAGCCCCAGCATTTT. Translation gives CASSGFTFWGGDQPQHF.